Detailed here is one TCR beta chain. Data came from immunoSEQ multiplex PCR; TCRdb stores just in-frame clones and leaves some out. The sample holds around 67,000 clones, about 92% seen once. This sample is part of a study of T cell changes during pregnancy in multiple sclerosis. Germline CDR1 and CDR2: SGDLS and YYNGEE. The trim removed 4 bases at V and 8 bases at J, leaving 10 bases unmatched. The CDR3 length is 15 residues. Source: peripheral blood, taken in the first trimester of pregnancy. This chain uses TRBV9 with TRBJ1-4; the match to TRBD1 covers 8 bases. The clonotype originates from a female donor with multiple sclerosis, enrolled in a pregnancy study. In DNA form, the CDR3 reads TGTGCCAGCAGCCCGCAAGGGACAGGTCGAGAAAAACTGTTTTTT. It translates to CASSPQGTGREKLFF.